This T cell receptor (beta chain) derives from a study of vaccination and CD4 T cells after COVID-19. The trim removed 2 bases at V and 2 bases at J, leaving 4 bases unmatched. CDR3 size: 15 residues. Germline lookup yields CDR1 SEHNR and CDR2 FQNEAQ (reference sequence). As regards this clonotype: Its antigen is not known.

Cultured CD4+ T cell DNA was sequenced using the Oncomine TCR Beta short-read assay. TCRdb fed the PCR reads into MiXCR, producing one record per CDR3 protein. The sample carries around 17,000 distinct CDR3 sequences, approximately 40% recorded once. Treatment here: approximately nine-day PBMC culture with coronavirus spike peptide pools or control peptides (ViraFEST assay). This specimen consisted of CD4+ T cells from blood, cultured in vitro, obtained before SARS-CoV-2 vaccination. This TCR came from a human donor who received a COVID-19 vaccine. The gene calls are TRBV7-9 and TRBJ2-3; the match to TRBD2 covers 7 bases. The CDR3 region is CASSLLGGVTDTQYF. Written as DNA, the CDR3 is TGTGCCAGCAGCTTATTGGGGGGGGTCACAGATACGCAGTATTTT.